The rows below give T cell receptor beta chains drawn from one sample of a study of blood T cell repertoires in COVID-19. TCRdb keeps only in-frame clones here, not all; method: immunoSEQ multiplex PCR. The sample has under 100,000 clones; around 85% are singletons. Sequencing used peripheral blood. The origin of the receptors is a man of 80 years or more with active or convalescent COVID-19. CDR3s include the opening cysteine and the closing phenylalanine or tryptophan. Fields, in order: CDR3 protein, CDR3 DNA, CDR3 length, clone size, D gene, V gene, J gene. A D gene is named only where the DNA matches it firmly. Only some rows state a clone size, as once, few, many or a class for expanded clones.

CDR3 protein: CASSPTGAGEQYF; CDR3 DNA: TGTGCCAGCAGCCCGACAGGGGCAGGGGAGCAGTACTTC; CDR3 length: 13; clone size: .; D gene: TRBD1; V gene: TRBV5-6; J gene: TRBJ2-7
CDR3 protein: CASSRRGLQATEAFF; CDR3 DNA: TGTGCCAGCAGTCGCAGGGGGCTCCAGGCCACTGAAGCTTTCTTT; CDR3 length: 15; clone size: .; D gene: TRBD1; V gene: TRBV27; J gene: TRBJ1-1
CDR3 protein: CATSDPGQGGTDTQYF; CDR3 DNA: TGTGCCACCAGTGACCCTGGACAGGGAGGTACAGATACGCAGTATTTT; CDR3 length: 16; clone size: once; D gene: TRBD1; V gene: TRBV24-1; J gene: TRBJ2-3
CDR3 protein: CASSLQGGLGTWF; CDR3 DNA: TGTGCCAGCAGCCTCCAAGGGGGACTAGGGACTTGGTTC; CDR3 length: 13; clone size: .; D gene: TRBD2; V gene: TRBV3-1/TRBV3-2; J gene: TRBJ2-7
CDR3 protein: CASSPNRGRADTQYF; CDR3 DNA: TGTGCCAGCTCACCAAACAGGGGACGGGCAGATACGCAGTATTTT; CDR3 length: 15; clone size: .; D gene: TRBD1; V gene: TRBV18; J gene: TRBJ2-3
CDR3 protein: CASSLGHPRYGYTF; CDR3 DNA: TGTGCCAGCAGTTTAGGGCACCCCCGGTATGGCTACACCTTC; CDR3 length: 14; clone size: few; D gene: .; V gene: TRBV27; J gene: TRBJ1-2
CDR3 protein: CASSLRQGYQPQHF; CDR3 DNA: TGTGCCAGCAGCTTAAGACAGGGCTATCAGCCCCAGCATTTT; CDR3 length: 14; clone size: .; D gene: TRBD1; V gene: TRBV7-2; J gene: TRBJ1-5
CDR3 protein: CASSRPPKRGGAGETQYF; CDR3 DNA: TGCGCCAGCAGCCGCCCACCCAAGCGGGGGGGCGCGGGGGAGACCCAGTACTTC; CDR3 length: 18; clone size: .; D gene: TRBD2; V gene: TRBV4-1; J gene: TRBJ2-5
CDR3 protein: CATSRTSGADEQYF; CDR3 DNA: TGTGCCACCAGCAGAACGTCAGGGGCCGACGAGCAGTACTTC; CDR3 length: 14; clone size: few; D gene: .; V gene: TRBV15; J gene: TRBJ2-7
CDR3 protein: CASSSQGAGEEKLFF; CDR3 DNA: TGTGCCAGCAGCTCACAGGGGGCAGGTGAGGAAAAACTGTTTTTT; CDR3 length: 15; clone size: .; D gene: TRBD1; V gene: TRBV5-4; J gene: TRBJ1-4
CDR3 protein: CASSAVVGRHLADTQYF; CDR3 DNA: TGTGCCAGCAGTGCGGTCGTTGGCCGGCATTTGGCAGATACGCAGTATTTT; CDR3 length: 17; clone size: .; D gene: .; V gene: TRBV27; J gene: TRBJ2-3
CDR3 protein: CSVGASSNTGELFF; CDR3 DNA: TGCAGCGTTGGGGCTTCTTCGAACACCGGGGAGCTGTTTTTT; CDR3 length: 14; clone size: .; D gene: .; V gene: TRBV29-1; J gene: TRBJ2-2
CDR3 protein: CASSPRRGTGMDNSPLHF; CDR3 DNA: TGTGCCAGCAGCCCACGCCGAGGGACAGGAATGGATAATTCACCCCTCCACTTT; CDR3 length: 18; clone size: .; D gene: TRBD1; V gene: TRBV7-8; J gene: TRBJ1-6
CDR3 protein: CASSLETPRGDNEQFF; CDR3 DNA: TGCGCCAGCAGCTTGGAGACCCCCAGGGGAGACAATGAGCAGTTCTTC; CDR3 length: 16; clone size: .; D gene: .; V gene: TRBV5-1; J gene: TRBJ2-1
CDR3 protein: CASRLTGIGGEKLFF; CDR3 DNA: TGTGCCAGCCGATTAACGGGCATAGGGGGTGAAAAACTGTTTTTT; CDR3 length: 15; clone size: .; D gene: .; V gene: TRBV27; J gene: TRBJ1-4
CDR3 protein: CASSQDGLAGGKNIQYF; CDR3 DNA: TGCGCCAGCAGCCAAGACGGGCTAGCGGGGGGGAAAAACATTCAGTACTTC; CDR3 length: 17; clone size: .; D gene: TRBD2; V gene: TRBV4-3; J gene: TRBJ2-4
CDR3 protein: CAISTSTGGQNYGYTF; CDR3 DNA: TGTGCCATCAGCACATCGACAGGGGGTCAGAACTATGGCTACACCTTC; CDR3 length: 16; clone size: .; D gene: TRBD1; V gene: TRBV10-3; J gene: TRBJ1-2
CDR3 protein: CASSELSGENSPLHF; CDR3 DNA: TGTGCCAGCAGTGAACTTTCAGGGGAGAATTCACCCCTCCACTTT; CDR3 length: 15; clone size: .; D gene: .; V gene: TRBV2; J gene: TRBJ1-6
CDR3 protein: CASSADRGLNQPQHF; CDR3 DNA: TGTGCCAGCAGTGCCGACAGGGGGCTCAATCAGCCCCAGCATTTT; CDR3 length: 15; clone size: few; D gene: TRBD1; V gene: TRBV2; J gene: TRBJ1-5
CDR3 protein: CASSTLAANTGELFF; CDR3 DNA: TGTGCCAGCAGCACACTAGCGGCTAACACCGGGGAGCTGTTTTTT; CDR3 length: 15; clone size: .; D gene: TRBD2; V gene: TRBV2; J gene: TRBJ2-2
CDR3 protein: CASSVGGTGAYNEQFF; CDR3 DNA: TGTGCCAGCAGCGTAGGAGGGACAGGGGCCTACAATGAGCAGTTCTTC; CDR3 length: 16; clone size: .; D gene: TRBD1; V gene: TRBV9; J gene: TRBJ2-1
CDR3 protein: CASRWDSDTEAFF; CDR3 DNA: TGTGCCAGTAGATGGGACAGCGACACTGAAGCTTTCTTT; CDR3 length: 13; clone size: .; D gene: TRBD1; V gene: TRBV19; J gene: TRBJ1-1
CDR3 protein: CASRVDRGLGNTIYF; CDR3 DNA: TGTGCCAGCAGGGTAGACAGGGGGCTTGGAAACACCATATATTTT; CDR3 length: 15; clone size: once; D gene: TRBD1; V gene: TRBV2; J gene: TRBJ1-3
CDR3 protein: CASSPGIQQGGRTEAFF; CDR3 DNA: TGTGCCAGCTCACCAGGAATACAACAGGGGGGTAGGACTGAAGCTTTCTTT; CDR3 length: 17; clone size: .; D gene: TRBD1; V gene: TRBV18; J gene: TRBJ1-1
CDR3 protein: CASSFLQRGGRGDTQYF; CDR3 DNA: TGTGCCAGCAGCTTCCTCCAGCGGGGGGGCCGAGGAGATACGCAGTATTTT; CDR3 length: 17; clone size: .; D gene: TRBD2; V gene: TRBV7-6; J gene: TRBJ2-3
CDR3 protein: CASSLRSTDTQYF; CDR3 DNA: TGTGCCAGCAGCCTCAGATCCACAGATACGCAGTATTTT; CDR3 length: 13; clone size: .; D gene: .; V gene: TRBV25-1; J gene: TRBJ2-3